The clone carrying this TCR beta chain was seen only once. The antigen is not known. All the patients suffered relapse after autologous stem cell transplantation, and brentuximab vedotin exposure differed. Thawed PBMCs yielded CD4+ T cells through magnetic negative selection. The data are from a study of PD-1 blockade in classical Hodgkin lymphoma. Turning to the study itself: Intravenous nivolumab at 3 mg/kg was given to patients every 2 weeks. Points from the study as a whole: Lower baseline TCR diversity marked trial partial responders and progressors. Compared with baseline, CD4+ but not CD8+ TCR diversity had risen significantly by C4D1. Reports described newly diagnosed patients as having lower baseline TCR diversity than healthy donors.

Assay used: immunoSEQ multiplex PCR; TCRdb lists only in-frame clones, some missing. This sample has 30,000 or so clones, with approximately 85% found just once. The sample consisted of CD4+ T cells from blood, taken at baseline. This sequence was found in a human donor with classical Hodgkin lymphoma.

As DNA, the CDR3 is TGTGCTAGTGGTTTGGTACTGGCTAGCGGGAGGGCAGACGAGCAGTACTTC. It yields the protein CASGLVLASGRADEQYF. This rearrangement joins TRBV12-5 to TRBJ2-7; TRBD2 aligns across 12 bases. V lost 0 bases and J lost 5; bases outside the gene matches: 8. The CDR3 extends over 17 amino acids. Germline V gives CDR1 LGHNT, CDR2 FRNRAP.